This TCR beta chain was observed in a study of blood T cell repertoires in COVID-19. Trimming took 1 base from V and 0 from J; bases not matched to a gene: 4. CDR1 SGHTA and CDR2 FQGNSA come from the germline V gene. This CDR3 has 16 residues. The data were produced by immunoSEQ multiplex PCR, yet TCRdb's version contains in-frame clones alone and is incomplete. The repertoire includes roughly 150,000 clones, 84% of them detected once, and nearly 8% sits in the top ten. The J gene is TRBJ2-7, the V gene TRBV7-2, with 9 bases identical to TRBD2. The sample was PBMCs or T cells enriched from blood (not recorded which). The receptor comes from a woman aged 45-60 years who had recovered from COVID-19. The CDR3 DNA reads as TGTGCCAGCAGCTTAGATGCGGGGGGGAGCTCCTACGAGCAGTACTTC. Translated: CASSLDAGGSSYEQYF.